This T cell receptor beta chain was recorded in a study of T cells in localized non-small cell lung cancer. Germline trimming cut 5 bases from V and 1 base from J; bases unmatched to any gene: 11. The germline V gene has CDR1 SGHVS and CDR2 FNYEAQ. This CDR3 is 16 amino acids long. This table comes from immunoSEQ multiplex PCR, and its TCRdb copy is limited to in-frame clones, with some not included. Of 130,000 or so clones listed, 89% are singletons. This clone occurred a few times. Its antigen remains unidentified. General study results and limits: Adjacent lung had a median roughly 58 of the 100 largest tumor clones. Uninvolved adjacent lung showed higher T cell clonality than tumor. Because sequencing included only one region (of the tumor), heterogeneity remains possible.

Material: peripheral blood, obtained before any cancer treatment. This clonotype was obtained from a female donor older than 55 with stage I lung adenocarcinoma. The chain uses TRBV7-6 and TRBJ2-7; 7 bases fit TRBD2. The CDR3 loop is CASSGMAGGSSYEQYF. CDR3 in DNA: TGTGCCAGCAGCGGGATGGCGGGCGGGAGTTCCTACGAGCAGTACTTC.